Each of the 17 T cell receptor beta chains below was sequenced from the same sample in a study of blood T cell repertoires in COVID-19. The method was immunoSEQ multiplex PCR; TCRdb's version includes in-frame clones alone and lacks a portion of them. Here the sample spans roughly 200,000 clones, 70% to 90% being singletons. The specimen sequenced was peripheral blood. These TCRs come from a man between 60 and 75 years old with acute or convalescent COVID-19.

The CDR3: CASSPGLDSYEQYF. As DNA, the CDR3 is TGTGCCAGCAGCCCGGGACTAGACTCCTACGAGCAGTACTTC. V is TRBV5-4 and J is TRBJ2-7; 8 bases line up with TRBD2. CDR1 and CDR2 from the germline V gene are SGHNT and YYREEE (reference sequence). J was trimmed by 0 bases and V by 4 bases; bases with no gene match: 3. The CDR3 runs 14 residues.

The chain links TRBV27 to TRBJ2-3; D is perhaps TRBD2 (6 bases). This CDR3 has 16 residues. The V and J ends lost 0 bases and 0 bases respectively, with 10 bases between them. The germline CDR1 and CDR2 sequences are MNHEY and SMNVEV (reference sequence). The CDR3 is CASSLSRESSTDTQYF. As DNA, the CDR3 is TGTGCCAGCAGTTTATCGCGGGAATCTAGCACAGATACGCAGTATTTT.

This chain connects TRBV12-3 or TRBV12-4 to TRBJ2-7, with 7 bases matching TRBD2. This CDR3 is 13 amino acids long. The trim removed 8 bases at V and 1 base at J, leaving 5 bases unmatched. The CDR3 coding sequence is TGTGCCAGCTCCGGGACTACGTCCTACGAGCAGTACTTC. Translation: CASSGTTSYEQYF.

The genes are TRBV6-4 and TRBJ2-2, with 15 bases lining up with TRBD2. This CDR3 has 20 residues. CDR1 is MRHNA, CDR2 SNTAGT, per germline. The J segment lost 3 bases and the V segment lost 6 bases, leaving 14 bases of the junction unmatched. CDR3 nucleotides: TGTGCCAGCAGCCTAGTGTCCGGACTAGCGGGAGGGCCACACACCGGGGAGCTGTTTTTT. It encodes CASSLVSGLAGGPHTGELFF.

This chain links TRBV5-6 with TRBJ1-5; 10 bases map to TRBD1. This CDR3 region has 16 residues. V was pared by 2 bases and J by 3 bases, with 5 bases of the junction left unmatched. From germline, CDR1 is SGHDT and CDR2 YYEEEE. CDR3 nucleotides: TGTGCCAGCAGCTTCGGACAGGGGGAATACAATCAGCCCCAGCATTTT. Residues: CASSFGQGEYNQPQHF. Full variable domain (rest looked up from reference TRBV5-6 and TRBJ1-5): DAGVTQSPTHLIKTRGQQVTLRCSPKSGHDTVSWYQQALGQGPQFIFQYYEEEERQRGNFPDRFSGHQFPNYSSELNVNALLLGDSALYLCASSFGQGEYNQPQHFGDGTRLSIL.

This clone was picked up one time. CDR3 sequence (DNA): TGTGCCAGCAGTTTATCCCCGACAGGGACCTATGGCTACACCTTC. Protein product: CASSLSPTGTYGYTF. The J gene is TRBJ1-2, the V gene TRBV28, with 7 bases aligning to TRBD1. The length of the CDR3 is 15 residues. V lost 1 base and J lost 4; bases outside the gene matches: 6. The V gene's germline CDR1 is MDHEN and CDR2 SYDVKM.

CDR3 coding DNA: TGTGCCAGCAGCGTGAGAGCTACAGATACGCAGTATTTT. Amino acid sequence: CASSVRATDTQYF. The chain employs TRBV9 and TRBJ2-3; unclear D gene. The germline V and J ends were trimmed by 2 bases and 3 bases, with 7 bases remaining between them. Germline V lookup: CDR1 SGDLS, CDR2 YYNGEE. This CDR3 has 13 residues.

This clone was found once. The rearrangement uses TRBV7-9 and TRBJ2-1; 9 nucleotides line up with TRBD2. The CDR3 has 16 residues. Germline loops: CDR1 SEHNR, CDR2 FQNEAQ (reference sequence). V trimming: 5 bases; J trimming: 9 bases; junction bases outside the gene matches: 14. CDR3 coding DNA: TGTGCCAGCAGCACCCTCGGAGTGAGCGGGAGGAGTGAGCAGTTCTTC. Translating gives CASSTLGVSGRSEQFF. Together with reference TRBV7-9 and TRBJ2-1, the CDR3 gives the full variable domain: DTGVSQNPRHKITKRGQNVTFRCDPISEHNRLYWYRQTLGQGPEFLTYFQNEAQLEKSRLLSDRFSAERPKGSFSTLEIQRTEQGDSAMYLCASSTLGVSGRSEQFFGPGTRLTVL.

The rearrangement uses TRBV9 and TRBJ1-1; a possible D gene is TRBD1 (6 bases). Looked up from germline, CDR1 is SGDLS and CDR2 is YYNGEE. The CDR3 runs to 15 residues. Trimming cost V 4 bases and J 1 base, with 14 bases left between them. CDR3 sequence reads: CASSPNVQGNTEAFF. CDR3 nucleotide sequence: TGTGCCAGCAGCCCAAACGTACAGGGGAACACTGAAGCTTTCTTT.

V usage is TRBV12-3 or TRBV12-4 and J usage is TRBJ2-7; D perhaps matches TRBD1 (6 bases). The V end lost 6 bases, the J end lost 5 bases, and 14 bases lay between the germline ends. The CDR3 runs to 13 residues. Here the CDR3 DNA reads TGTGCCAGCAGACTACAGGGATTCCACGAGCAGTACTTC. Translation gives CASRLQGFHEQYF.

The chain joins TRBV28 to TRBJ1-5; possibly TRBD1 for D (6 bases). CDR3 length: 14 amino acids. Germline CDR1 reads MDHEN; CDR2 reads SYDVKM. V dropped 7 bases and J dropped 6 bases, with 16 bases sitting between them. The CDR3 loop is CASKMAGGSQPQHF. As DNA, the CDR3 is TGTGCCAGCAAAATGGCGGGGGGCAGTCAGCCCCAGCATTTT.

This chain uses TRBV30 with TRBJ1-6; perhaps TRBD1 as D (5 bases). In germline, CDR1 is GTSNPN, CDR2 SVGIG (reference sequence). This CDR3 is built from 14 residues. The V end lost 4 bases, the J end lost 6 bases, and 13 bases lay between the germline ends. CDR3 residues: CAWNGVRGNSPLHF. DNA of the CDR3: TGTGCCTGGAACGGTGTAAGGGGTAATTCACCCCTCCACTTT.

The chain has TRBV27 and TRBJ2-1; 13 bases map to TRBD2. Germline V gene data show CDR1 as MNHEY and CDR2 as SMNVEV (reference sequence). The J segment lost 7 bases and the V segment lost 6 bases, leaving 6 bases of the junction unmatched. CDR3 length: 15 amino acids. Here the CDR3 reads CASSPGTSGINEQFF. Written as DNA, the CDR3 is TGTGCCAGCAGCCCCGGGACTAGCGGGATTAATGAGCAGTTCTTC.

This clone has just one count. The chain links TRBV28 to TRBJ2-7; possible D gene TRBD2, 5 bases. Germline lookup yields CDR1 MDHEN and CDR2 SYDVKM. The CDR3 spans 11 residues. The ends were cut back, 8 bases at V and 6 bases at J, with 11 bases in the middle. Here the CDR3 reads CASEAVGEQYF. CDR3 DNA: TGTGCCAGCGAAGCGGTGGGCGAGCAGTACTTC.

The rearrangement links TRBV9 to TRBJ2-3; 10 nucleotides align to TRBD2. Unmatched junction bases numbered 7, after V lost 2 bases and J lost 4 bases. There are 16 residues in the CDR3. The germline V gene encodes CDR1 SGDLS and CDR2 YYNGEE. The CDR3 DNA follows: TGTGCCAGCAGCGTGAGTCTAGCGGGAGAACCAGATACGCAGTATTTT. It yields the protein CASSVSLAGEPDTQYF.

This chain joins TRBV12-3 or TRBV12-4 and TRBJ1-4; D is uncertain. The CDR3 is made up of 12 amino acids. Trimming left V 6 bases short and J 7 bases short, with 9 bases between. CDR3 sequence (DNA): TGTGCCAGCAGCCCCCCCCGTGAAAAACTGTTTTTT. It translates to CASSPPREKLFF.

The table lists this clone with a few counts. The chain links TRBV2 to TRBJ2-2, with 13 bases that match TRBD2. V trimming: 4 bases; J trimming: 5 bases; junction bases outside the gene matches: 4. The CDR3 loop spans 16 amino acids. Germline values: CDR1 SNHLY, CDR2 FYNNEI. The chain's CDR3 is CASSGTSGGLTGELFF. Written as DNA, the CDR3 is TGTGCCAGCAGTGGGACTAGCGGGGGTCTGACCGGGGAGCTGTTTTTT.